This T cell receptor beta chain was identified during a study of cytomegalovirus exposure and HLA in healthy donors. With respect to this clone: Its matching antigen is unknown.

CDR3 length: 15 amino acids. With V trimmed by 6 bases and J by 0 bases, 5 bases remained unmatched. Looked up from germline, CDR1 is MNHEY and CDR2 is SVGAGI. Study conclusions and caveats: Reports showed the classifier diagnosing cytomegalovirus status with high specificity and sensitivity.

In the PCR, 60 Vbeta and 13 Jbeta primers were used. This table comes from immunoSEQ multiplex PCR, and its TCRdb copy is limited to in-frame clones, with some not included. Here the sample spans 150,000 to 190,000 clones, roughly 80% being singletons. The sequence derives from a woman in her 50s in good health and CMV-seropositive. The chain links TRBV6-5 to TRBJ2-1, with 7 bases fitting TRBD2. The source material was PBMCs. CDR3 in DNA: TGTGCCAGCAGCCGCGGGGGAGGCTCCTACAATGAGCAGTTCTTC. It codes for CASSRGGGSYNEQFF.